A selection of T cell receptor beta chains follows, all from one sample in a study of CD8+ T cells in alopecia areata. TCRdb's copy holds only in-frame clones and misses some; the assay was immunoSEQ multiplex PCR. The sample holds roughly 200,000 clones, about 56% seen once. The sample comprised CD8+ T cells sorted from blood. The receptors derive from a human donor in good health. The CDR3 runs from the conserved cysteine through the conserved F or W. A D gene is named only where the DNA matches it firmly. Size tells how often a clone was seen (once, few, many) or the class of an expanded clone, and some rows leave it out.

>TRBD2|TRBV28|few|TRBJ2-1
TGTGCCACCGAGCGGGGGGGCCTGAATGAGCAGTTCTTC
CATERGGLNEQFF
>TRBD1|TRBV4-1|NA|TRBJ2-5
TGCGCCAGCAGCCAAACGCAGGGGGCGCCCAGAGAGGAGACCCAGTACTTC
CASSQTQGAPREETQYF
>NA|TRBV7-6|few|TRBJ1-1
TGTGCCAGCAGGCCCAACACGGGCACTGAAGCTTTCTTT
CASRPNTGTEAFF
>TRBD1|TRBV2|NA|TRBJ2-7
TGTGCCAGCAGTGGGACAGGGGGCCCCTACGAGCAGTACTTC
CASSGTGGPYEQYF
>NA|TRBV9|NA|TRBJ1-2
TGTGCCAGCAGCGTAGGAGGGGTCCCTAACTATGGCTACACCTTC
CASSVGGVPNYGYTF
>NA|TRBV14|NA|TRBJ1-1
TGTGCCAGCAGCTGGACATATAACACTGAAGCTTTCTTT
CASSWTYNTEAFF
>NA|TRBV7-9|NA|TRBJ2-2
TGTGCCAGCAGCGAGGACCCCGGGGAGCTGTTTTTT
CASSEDPGELFF
>NA|TRBV6-5|NA|TRBJ1-1
TGTGCCAGCAGTTACTCGAGGACGGGGAACACTGAAGCTTTCTTT
CASSYSRTGNTEAFF
>NA|TRBV13|few|TRBJ1-1
TGTGCCAGCAGCCTCGCACGTACTGAAGCTTTCTTT
CASSLARTEAFF
>TRBD1|TRBV5-1|once|TRBJ2-1
TGCGCCAGCAGCCCGGACAGGGTGGGAGCCTACAATGAGCAGTTCTTC
CASSPDRVGAYNEQFF
>NA|TRBV29-1|NA|TRBJ2-7
TGCAGCGTAGGGAACTCCTACGAGCAGTACTTC
CSVGNSYEQYF
>NA|TRBV29-1|few|TRBJ2-3
TGCAGCGTTCAACAGATAAACACAGATACGCAGTATTTT
CSVQQINTDTQYF
>NA|TRBV29-1|NA|TRBJ1-2
TGCAGCGTTGTACCGCCGTTAGCTAACTATGGCTACACCTTC
CSVVPPLANYGYTF
>TRBD2|TRBV29-1|NA|TRBJ2-7
TGCAGCGCCCGGGGGGGCCTCGGGGAGCAGTACTTC
CSARGGLGEQYF
>NA|TRBV4-1|NA|TRBJ1-5
TGCGCCAGCAGCCAAGGATCGTCCGGACAGCCCCAGCATTTT
CASSQGSSGQPQHF
>NA|TRBV2|few|TRBJ1-4
TGTGCCAGCAGACTACCGATGGCAAATGAAAAACTGTTTTTT
CASRLPMANEKLFF
>NA|TRBV7-2|few|TRBJ1-2
TGTGCCAGCAGCCCAACGGGTGCTAACTATGGCTACACCTTC
CASSPTGANYGYTF
>NA|TRBV7-2|NA|TRBJ2-3
TGTGCCAGCAGAAGCTTACCCCGGGGGACAGATACGCAGTATTTT
CASRSLPRGTDTQYF
>NA|TRBV29-1|NA|TRBJ2-2
TGCAGCGTTGATCCCGGGCGGGGCGGGACCGGGGAGCTGTTTTTT
CSVDPGRGGTGELFF
>TRBD2|TRBV4-1|NA|TRBJ2-3
TGCGCCAGCAGCCAAGCTCGCGGGGGATCCACAGATACGCAGTATTTT
CASSQARGGSTDTQYF
>NA|TRBV19|few|TRBJ2-3
TGTGCCAGTAGTACACGACTCTCACCCGCAGATACGCAGTATTTT
CASSTRLSPADTQYF
>TRBD1|TRBV5-1|NA|TRBJ1-4
TGCGCCAGCAGCTCGGCCGGGACAGGGAATCAAAAACTGTTTTTT
CASSSAGTGNQKLFF
>NA|TRBV5-1|once|TRBJ2-7
TGCGCCAGCAGCTCAATGCGGGTGTCCTACGAGCAGTACTTC
CASSSMRVSYEQYF
>NA|TRBV9|NA|TRBJ1-5
TGTGCCAGCAGCGTAGCGGGGACCAATCAGCCCCAGCATTTT
CASSVAGTNQPQHF
>NA|TRBV4-1|NA|TRBJ2-6
TGCGCCAGCAGCCAAGTTCAGAGCTCTGGGGCCAACGTCCTGACTTTC
CASSQVQSSGANVLTF
>NA|TRBV2|NA|TRBJ1-6
TGTGCCAGCAGTGAATTGCTGGGATTCGATTCACCCCTCCACTTT
CASSELLGFDSPLHF
>NA|TRBV6-4|few|TRBJ2-2
TGTGCCAGCGCTCGAGACGATTATAACACCGGGGAGCTGTTTTTT
CASARDDYNTGELFF
>NA|TRBV5-1|NA|TRBJ1-1
TGCGCCAGCTCGGTGGACGGCACTGAAGCTTTCTTT
CASSVDGTEAFF
>NA|TRBV5-6|once|TRBJ1-2
TGTGCCAGCAGCTTGGCGGAGGGACCGATCTGGTATGGCTACACCTTC
CASSLAEGPIWYGYTF
>TRBD1|TRBV11-3|NA|TRBJ2-7
TGTGCCAGCAGCCCAGGGACAGCCCCCTACGAGCAGTACTTC
CASSPGTAPYEQYF
>NA|TRBV7-9|NA|TRBJ2-5
TGTGCCAGCGGCCAGACTGGTCATATTCGGGAGACCCAGTACTTC
CASGQTGHIRETQYF
>NA|TRBV6-5|NA|TRBJ2-5
TGTGCCAGCAGTTACCCTCCTCCTCTGGAGACCCAGTACTTC
CASSYPPPLETQYF
>NA|TRBV4-1|few|TRBJ1-2
TGCGCCAGCAGCCAAGAGGGGCAGGTGGACTATGGCTACACCTTC
CASSQEGQVDYGYTF
>NA|TRBV5-4|NA|TRBJ2-7
TGTGCCAGCAGCTTTGGACCCCAGGGAGGCTACGAGCAGTACTTC
CASSFGPQGGYEQYF
>NA|TRBV23-1|NA|TRBJ1-1
TGCGCCACCTGGACGTCGAACACTGAAGCTTTCTTT
CATWTSNTEAFF
>NA|TRBV18|few|TRBJ2-7
TGTGCCAGCTGCTCCAGGGGTAACAGCGACGAGCAGTACTTC
CASCSRGNSDEQYF
>NA|TRBV7-9|few|TRBJ2-7
TGTGCCAGCAGCTTAGGTGGCATCGGCTCCTACGAGCAGTACTTC
CASSLGGIGSYEQYF
>TRBD1|TRBV29-1|few|TRBJ2-1
TGCAGCGTTCCAAACGGGGGACAGGGATACAATGAGCAGTTCTTC
CSVPNGGQGYNEQFF
>NA|TRBV9|NA|TRBJ1-2
TGTGCCAGCAGCGTAGGGGGGATTGATGGCTACACCTTC
CASSVGGIDGYTF
>TRBD1|TRBV11-2|NA|TRBJ2-7
TGTGCCAGCAGCTTAGCGGACAGGGTTACCTACGAGCAGTACTTC
CASSLADRVTYEQYF
>TRBD2|TRBV4-1|NA|TRBJ2-3
TGCGCCAGCAGCCTCACTAGCGGGGGTTCCACAGATACGCAGTATTTT
CASSLTSGGSTDTQYF
>NA|TRBV6-5|NA|TRBJ1-1
TGTGCCAGCAGTGTCGGGGGGCCTATCACTGAAGCTTTCTTT
CASSVGGPITEAFF
>NA|TRBV27|NA|TRBJ1-4
TGTGCCAGCAGTTTGACAGGCCGTGCAACTAATGAAAAACTGTTTTTT
CASSLTGRATNEKLFF
>NA|TRBV29-1|NA|TRBJ1-1
TGCAGCGCACAGGCTCTGAACACTGAAGCTTTCTTT
CSAQALNTEAFF